The clone carrying this T cell receptor beta chain was seen a handful of times. Its antigen is still unknown. TCRdb recomputed calls from the 5' RACE reads with MiXCR, one row per CDR3 protein. The table shows roughly 1,500,000 distinct CDR3 sequences, with 25% to 35% occurring only once. The sample originates from a study of identical twins. Overall study results and limits: Memory repertoires showed no such pattern, whereas abundant cord blood beta clonotypes carried fewer insertions.

The sample comprised cord blood. The origin of this receptor is a newborn girl in good health.

The CDR3 coding sequence is TGTGCCAGCAGTTTAGGGTCAGGGGTGGACTATGGCTACACCTTC. Translating gives CASSLGSGVDYGYTF. V and J are TRBV27 and TRBJ1-2; D is perhaps TRBD1 (6 bases). Germline loops: CDR1 MNHEY, CDR2 SMNVEV (reference sequence). Trimming pared 2 bases from V and 3 bases from J, leaving 13 bases between. The CDR3 is made up of 15 amino acids.